Shown below are 27 T cell receptor beta chains from a single sample sequenced in a study of siplizumab effects on memory and regulatory T cells. Produced via immunoSEQ multiplex PCR; TCRdb's table is partial and in-frame only. The data show 100,000 or so clones, 75% to 95% seen once. The source material was CD4+ T cells sorted from blood. All receptors come from a human donor in good health.

The chain's CDR3 is CASTISAGAGGYTF. The DNA for the CDR3 is TGTGCCAGTACCATCTCGGCAGGGGCCGGTGGCTACACCTTC. The chain is built from TRBV19 and TRBJ1-2, with D perhaps TRBD1 (6 bases). The V and J ends lost 7 bases and 7 bases respectively, with 19 bases between them. Germline CDR1 reads LNHDA; CDR2 reads SQIVND (reference sequence). This CDR3 has 14 residues.

The sample holds a few counts of this clone. The chain combines TRBV28 with TRBJ1-1; D ambiguous. Per germline, CDR1 MDHEN and CDR2 SYDVKM. Trimming left V 5 bases short and J 1 base short, with 5 bases between. The CDR3 consists of 12 residues. The CDR3 loop reads CASSLRNTEAFF. CDR3 DNA: TGTGCCAGCAGTCTTCGGAACACTGAAGCTTTCTTT.

The V gene is TRBV6-6, the J gene TRBJ1-1; maybe TRBD1 (6 bases). V lost 6 bases to trimming and J lost 3 bases, with 20 bases between them. Germline V gives CDR1 MNHNY, CDR2 SVGAGI (reference sequence). This CDR3 has 16 residues. The CDR3 protein is CASRSGDGGVDTEAFF. The DNA of the CDR3 is TGTGCCAGCAGATCAGGGGACGGGGGTGTGGACACTGAAGCTTTCTTT.

V usage is TRBV27 and J usage is TRBJ1-4; a possible D gene is TRBD1 (5 bases). V was shortened by 2 bases and J by 6 bases, with 13 bases between the two germline ends. The CDR3 length is 15 residues. Germline-derived CDR1 and CDR2 are MNHEY and SMNVEV (reference sequence). CDR3 region: CASSLRRTFDEKLFF. DNA of the CDR3: TGTGCCAGCAGTTTACGAAGGACATTTGATGAAAAACTGTTTTTT.

CDR3 sequence (DNA): TGTGCCAGTAAACGTCCGACAGGGTTGAACACTGAAGCTTTCTTT. This translates into CASKRPTGLNTEAFF. The rearrangement uses TRBV6-1 and TRBJ1-1; 7 bases line up with TRBD1. V shed 9 bases, J shed 0 bases, and the junction held 10 bases outside the gene matches. Germline V CDR1 and CDR2: MNHNS, SASEGT. The CDR3 sequence is 15 residues long.

The CDR3 DNA sequence: TGTGCCAGCAGTTCGACCGGGACAGGGCTAAGTGAGCAGTTCTTC. Encoded protein: CASSSTGTGLSEQFF. The gene calls are TRBV28 and TRBJ2-1, with 9 bases identical to TRBD1. This CDR3 has 15 residues. Germline V gene lookup returns CDR1 MDHEN and CDR2 SYDVKM. Trimming cost V 4 bases and J 9 bases; bases outside gene matches: 10.

The chain carries TRBV27 and TRBJ1-2; possibly TRBD1 for D (5 bases). The germline V gene encodes CDR1 MNHEY and CDR2 SMNVEV (reference sequence). The CDR3 has 13 residues. V was clipped by 5 bases and J by 2 bases, with 9 bases between them. CDR3 loop: CASSARTNYGYTF. The CDR3 nucleotides read TGTGCCAGCAGTGCCAGGACAAACTATGGCTACACCTTC.

The chain has TRBV29-1 and TRBJ2-5; 8 nucleotides match TRBD2. Germline loops: CDR1 SQVTM, CDR2 ANQGSEA. The CDR3 covers 15 residues. Trimming cost V 0 bases and J 5 bases; bases outside gene matches: 8. CDR3 bases: TGCAGCGTTGAAGACCGCGCGGGGGGAGGTGAGACCCAGTACTTC. It yields the protein CSVEDRAGGGETQYF.

The chain is built from TRBV5-4 and TRBJ2-1; 13 nucleotides align to TRBD2. Germline CDR1 SGHNT, CDR2 YYREEE (reference sequence). The CDR3 is made up of 18 amino acids. V was clipped by 3 bases and J by 4 bases; unmatched bases: 10. CDR3 amino acids: CASSSRLAGGPTYNEQFF. The CDR3, as DNA: TGTGCCAGCAGCTCCAGACTAGCGGGGGGACCAACTTACAATGAGCAGTTCTTC.

The rearrangement uses TRBV10-3 and TRBJ2-1; TRBD1 matches at 9 bases. V shed 10 bases and J 0 bases; nucleotides not matched to a gene: 13. This CDR3 contains 17 residues. From germline, CDR1 is ENHRY and CDR2 SYGVKD. The CDR3 reads CATAGTGKEDSYNEQFF. DNA of the CDR3: TGTGCCACCGCCGGGACAGGGAAAGAGGACTCCTACAATGAGCAGTTCTTC.

The chain recombines TRBV28 with TRBJ1-2, with unresolved D. This CDR3 has 13 amino acids. Trimming pared 2 bases from V and 8 bases from J, leaving 12 bases between. Germline assignment: CDR1 MDHEN and CDR2 SYDVKM. The CDR3 region is CASSLLVSQGYTF. The CDR3 DNA follows: TGTGCCAGCAGTTTACTAGTTAGTCAGGGCTACACCTTC.

The V and J genes are TRBV5-1 and TRBJ1-1, with 10 bases lining up with TRBD1. CDR3 size: 15 residues. The germline V gene encodes CDR1 SGHRS and CDR2 YFSETQ. V lost 4 bases, J lost 4 bases, and 7 bases stayed unmatched. This chain's CDR3 is CASSPRQGAGTEAFF. CDR3 bases: TGCGCCAGCAGCCCGCGACAGGGGGCGGGCACTGAAGCTTTCTTT.

This clone was recorded once. The chain recombines TRBV28 with TRBJ1-2; D is uncertain. Trimming left V 4 bases short and J 8 bases short, with 8 bases between. Germline V gene lookup returns CDR1 MDHEN and CDR2 SYDVKM. The CDR3 contains 11 residues. This CDR3 reads CASSYKGGYTF. CDR3 nucleotides: TGTGCCAGCAGTTACAAGGGAGGCTACACCTTC.

The chain couples TRBV25-1 to TRBJ2-7; D is perhaps TRBD1 (6 bases). V was pared by 6 bases and J by 3 bases, with 9 bases between. CDR1 and CDR2 (germline): MGHDK, SYGVNS. The CDR3 is 12 residues long. The CDR3 is CASSGQYYEQYF. CDR3 in DNA: TGTGCCAGCAGCGGACAGTACTACGAGCAGTACTTC.

The chain recombines TRBV30 with TRBJ1-2; possible D gene TRBD1, 5 bases. The CDR3 covers 17 residues. Trimming shortened V by 7 bases and J by 3 bases, and 27 bases separated the two germline ends. From germline, CDR1 is GTSNPN and CDR2 SVGIG (reference sequence). CDR3 sequence reads: CASKWRRRSGRDYGYTF. The CDR3 region has the DNA TGTGCCTCAAAGTGGCGCAGGCGGAGTGGCAGGGACTATGGCTACACCTTC.

The rearrangement links TRBV19 to TRBJ2-7, with D tentatively TRBD1 (6 bases). The CDR3 is 13 amino acids. With 6 bases removed from V and 1 base from J, the gap between germline ends came to 10 bases. Per the germline V gene, CDR1 is LNHDA and CDR2 is SQIVND (reference sequence). As DNA, the CDR3 is TGTGCCAGTAGAACAGGGAGATCCTACGAGCAGTACTTC. It yields the protein CASRTGRSYEQYF.

This chain connects TRBV6-6 to TRBJ2-7; D possibly corresponds to TRBD2 (5 bases). CDR1 is MNHNY, CDR2 SVGAGI, per germline (reference sequence). The V gene lost 4 bases and the J gene lost 7 bases, with 11 bases spanning the gap. There are 12 residues in the CDR3. CDR3 sequence: CASSWGSGEQYF. The CDR3 nucleotides read TGTGCCAGCAGTTGGGGATCGGGGGAGCAGTACTTC.

There are a few counts of this clone. CDR3 nucleotides: TGTGCCAGCAGCTTAGACGGCAGGGGGATTTATCAGCCCCAGCATTTT. This encodes CASSLDGRGIYQPQHF. V is TRBV7-9 and J is TRBJ1-5, with 7 bases lining up with TRBD1. The trim removed 1 base at V and 5 bases at J, leaving 8 bases unmatched. The V gene's germline CDR1 is SEHNR and CDR2 FQNEAQ (reference sequence). This CDR3 spans 16 amino acids.

The V call is TRBV28, the J call TRBJ2-2, with unresolved D. The CDR3 is made up of 14 amino acids. Germline V gene sequence: CDR1 MDHEN, CDR2 SYDVKM. Trimming shortened V by 2 bases and J by 11 bases, and 15 bases separated the two germline ends. CDR3 DNA sequence: TGTGCCAGCAGTTTAGGGCAGGCGAGTCGAGAGCTGTTTTTT. It yields the protein CASSLGQASRELFF. Full variable domain (missing parts from reference TRBV28 and TRBJ2-2): DVKVTQSSRYLVKRTGEKVFLECVQDMDHENMFWYRQDPGLGLRLIYFSYDVKMKEKGDIPEGYSVSREKKERFSLILESASTNQTSMYLCASSLGQASRELFFGEGSRLTVL.

The chain uses TRBV28 and TRBJ1-1, with 9 positions matching TRBD1. The germline CDR1 and CDR2 sequences are MDHEN and SYDVKM. The CDR3 loop spans 17 amino acids. With V trimmed by 6 bases and J by 4 bases, 15 bases remained unmatched. CDR3 residues: CASSEPGQGRPGTEAFF. CDR3 sequence (DNA): TGTGCCAGCAGCGAACCGGGACAGGGCCGACCGGGCACTGAAGCTTTCTTT.

Here the CDR3 reads CASSFRGNTEAFF. As DNA, the CDR3 is TGTGCCAGCAGCTTTCGGGGGAACACTGAAGCTTTCTTT. This chain links TRBV5-5 with TRBJ1-1; D is ambiguous. The CDR3 runs 13 residues. Deletions cut 2 bases from V and 1 base from J, with 6 bases between. Looked up from germline, CDR1 is SGHKS and CDR2 is YYEKEE (reference sequence).

This chain uses TRBV19 with TRBJ1-3; no clear D. The CDR3 extends over 13 amino acids. Trimming removed 8 bases at V and 4 bases at J, with 12 bases between. Germline V CDR1 and CDR2: LNHDA, SQIVND (reference sequence). In nucleotides, the CDR3 is TGTGCCAGTTCCCCGGGAGGCGGAAACACCATATATTTT. Translated: CASSPGGGNTIYF. The variable domain in full, completed from reference TRBV19 and TRBJ1-3, reads DGGITQSPKYLFRKEGQNVTLSCEQNLNHDAMYWYRQDPGQGLRLIYYSQIVNDFQKGDIAEGYSVSREKKESFPLTVTSAQKNPTAFYLCASSPGGGNTIYFGEGSWLTVV.

The CDR3 reads CASSYSVNSGANVLTF. CDR3 bases: TGTGCCAGCAGTTACTCGGTGAACTCTGGGGCCAACGTCCTGACTTTC. V and J are TRBV6-5 and TRBJ2-6; D not resolved. Trimming took off 0 bases at V and 0 bases at J, with 6 bases between the two ends. CDR3 length equals 16 residues. Germline V gene lookup returns CDR1 MNHEY and CDR2 SVGAGI.

A single count supports this clone. The gene calls are TRBV11-2 and TRBJ1-3; no reliable D call. Germline V gene lookup returns CDR1 SGHAT and CDR2 FQNNGV. Trimming took off 1 base at V and 6 bases at J, with 7 bases between the two ends. The CDR3 has 13 amino acids. CDR3 region: CASSLAGENTIYF. For the CDR3, the DNA is TGTGCCAGCAGCTTAGCCGGGGAAAACACCATATATTTT.

This chain joins TRBV29-1 and TRBJ2-2; 10 bases map to TRBD1. From germline, CDR1 is SQVTM and CDR2 ANQGSEA. CDR3 length: 12 residues. The junction had 3 bases not matched to a gene; V was cut back by 7 bases and J by 7 bases. CDR3 loop: CSGGQGGGELFF. In nucleotides, the CDR3 is TGCAGCGGCGGACAGGGGGGCGGGGAGCTGTTTTTT.

The rearrangement uses TRBV19 and TRBJ1-1, with TRBD1 matching 7 bases. Germline trimming cut 5 bases from V and 4 bases from J; bases unmatched to any gene: 10. CDR1 and CDR2 from the germline V gene are LNHDA and SQIVND (reference sequence). This CDR3 comprises 15 residues. CDR3 sequence reads: CASSVNTDRATEAFF. For the CDR3, the DNA is TGTGCCAGTAGTGTTAATACCGACAGGGCCACTGAAGCTTTCTTT.

The J gene is TRBJ1-2, the V gene TRBV7-2; weak D call: TRBD1 (5 bases). V shed 5 bases and J shed 2 bases, with 15 bases lying between them. The germline gives CDR1 SGHTA, CDR2 FQGNSA. The CDR3 length is 15 residues. The chain's CDR3 is CASSKYSGGNYGYTF. CDR3 sequence (DNA): TGTGCCAGCAGCAAGTACTCGGGGGGGAACTATGGCTACACCTTC. Combining the CDR3 with reference TRBV7-2 and TRBJ1-2 gives the whole variable domain GAGVSQSPSNKVTEKGKDVELRCDPISGHTALYWYRQSLGQGLEFLIYFQGNSAPDKSGLPSDRFSAERTGGSVSTLTIQRTQQEDSAVYLCASSKYSGGNYGYTFGSGTRLTVV.